A selection of T cell receptor beta chains follows, all from one sample in a study of metastatic and nonmetastatic thyroid tumors. With MiXCR, TCRdb called clones anew from the PCR reads. Of tens of thousands of clones listed, about 26% were seen once; the top ten hold about a tenth. Material for sequencing was blood. The receptors derive from a male donor with papillary thyroid cancer or a benign thyroid nodule (not recorded which). Some clones in this sample may be carry-over from other donors' samples. The CDR3 runs from the conserved cysteine through the conserved F or W. The D gene is left open where the match is weak. The size field is filled for only some rows; it gives once, few, many or a size class.

v_gene	abundance	j_gene	d_gene	CDR3nt	CDR3aa
TRBV6-1	many	TRBJ1-6	TRBD1	TGTGCCAGCATAAGAGACAGGGAAGGAAATTCACCCCTCCACTTT	CASIRDREGNSPLHF
TRBV10-1	few	TRBJ2-7	TRBD1	TGCGCCAGCAGCCCGGGGACAGTCGAGCAGTACTTC	CASSPGTVEQYF
TRBV20-1	-	TRBJ1-5	-	TGCAGTGCTAGCCCCTTGGAGGGAGGGCAGCCCCAGCATTTT	CSASPLEGGQPQHF
TRBV12-3/TRBV12-4	many	TRBJ2-3	TRBD2	TGTGCCAGCACTCTGCTAGCGGGTAGCACAGATACGCAGTATTTT	CASTLLAGSTDTQYF
TRBV6-2/TRBV6-3	-	TRBJ2-5	-	TGTGCCAGCAGTTACTCGATAGGGAAAACCGGCGGGACCCAGTACTTC	CASSYSIGKTGGTQYF
TRBV28	-	TRBJ1-1	-	TGTGCCAGCAGCTTTGGACAGTTTGAAGCTTTCTTT	CASSFGQFEAFF
TRBV19	many	TRBJ2-1	-	TGTGCCAGTAGTATATACGGGAATGAGCAGTTCTTC	CASSIYGNEQFF
TRBV4-2	-	TRBJ2-6	TRBD2	TGTGCCAGCAGCCAAGCACTAGCGGGGGTGACTGGGGCCAACGTCCTGACTTTC	CASSQALAGVTGANVLTF
TRBV5-1	-	TRBJ1-4	-	TGCGCCAGCAGCCCCACGTACGGTGTGGAAACTAATGAAAAACTGTTTTTT	CASSPTYGVETNEKLFF
TRBV15	-	TRBJ2-3	-	TGTGCCACCAACCTGCCGGCAGATACGCAGTATTTT	CATNLPADTQYF
TRBV20-1	medium-sized	TRBJ2-3	-	TGCAGTGCACCGACAGGCTCCGGCACAGATACGCAGTATTTT	CSAPTGSGTDTQYF
TRBV7-9	medium-sized	TRBJ1-1	-	TGTGCCAGCAGCCCCCCCGGGGGGTCTGAAGCTTTCTTT	CASSPPGGSEAFF
TRBV20-1	medium-sized	TRBJ2-1	TRBD2	TGCAGTGCTGCCTCCGGGACTAGTGGATTCAATGAGCAGTTCTTC	CSAASGTSGFNEQFF
TRBV4-1	-	TRBJ2-1	TRBD2	TGCGCCAGCAGCCAAGATCCCCTAGCGGATTACAATGAGCAGTTCTTC	CASSQDPLADYNEQFF
TRBV20-1	-	TRBJ2-7	-	TGCAGTGCTAGCTCTGAGGGGTACGGCTACGAGCAGTACTTC	CSASSEGYGYEQYF
TRBV20-1	many	TRBJ2-1	-	TGCAGTGCAACGGAGGGGTCCTACAATGAGCAGTTCTTC	CSATEGSYNEQFF
TRBV20-1	-	TRBJ2-1	TRBD2	TGCAGTGCTAGGGGGACTAGCGGGAGGGAATTGGAGCAGTTCTTC	CSARGTSGRELEQFF
TRBV9	-	TRBJ2-7	-	TGTGCCAGCAGCGTAGCGGGAGACCCCTCCTACGAGCAGTACTTC	CASSVAGDPSYEQYF
TRBV20-1	once	TRBJ1-2	TRBD1	TGCAGTGCTCCCCAGGGGGGAACGGGCTATGGCTACACCTTC	CSAPQGGTGYGYTF
TRBV30	many	TRBJ2-3	-	TGTGCCTGGAGTGTATCCGGAGATACGCAGTATTTT	CAWSVSGDTQYF
TRBV20-1	-	TRBJ1-3	-	TGCAGTGCTAGAGCCGACGGGAGCTCTGGAAACACCATATATTTT	CSARADGSSGNTIYF
TRBV5-1	many	TRBJ1-1	-	TGCGCCAGCAGCTTGTCCTCGGACAGCAACACTGAAGCTTTCTTT	CASSLSSDSNTEAFF
TRBV3-1	-	TRBJ2-5	TRBD1	TGTGCCAGCAGCGGACAGGGGGCACAAGAGACCCAGTACTTC	CASSGQGAQETQYF
TRBV28	few	TRBJ2-7	-	TGTGCCATCAACGGCTTGGCGGGGGCTTTGGTCGAGCAGTACTTC	CAINGLAGALVEQYF
TRBV6-2/TRBV6-3	medium-sized	TRBJ2-2	-	TGTGCCAGCAACTGGCTAGCTGTACCCACCGGGGAGCTGTTTTTT	CASNWLAVPTGELFF
TRBV28	medium-sized	TRBJ1-2	-	TGTGCCAGCAGTTCGAGACAGAACTATGGCTACACCTTC	CASSSRQNYGYTF
TRBV3-1	few	TRBJ1-6	-	TGTGCCAGCAGCCAAGGTATAGCGGGACCGATAAATTCACCCCTCCACTTT	CASSQGIAGPINSPLHF
TRBV6-2/TRBV6-3	-	TRBJ2-7	TRBD1	TGTGCCAGCAGATCAGGACAGGGGTCCTACGAGCAGTACTTC	CASRSGQGSYEQYF
TRBV6-1	few	TRBJ1-4	-	TGTGCCAGCAGTGAAAGGGGCAGGGGTTATGAAAAACTGTTTTTT	CASSERGRGYEKLFF
TRBV7-6	-	TRBJ2-5	-	TGTGCCAGCAGCCTATCCCTAGCCAGAGAAGAGACCCAGTACTTC	CASSLSLAREETQYF
TRBV6-1	-	TRBJ1-2	TRBD1	TGTGCCAGCAGTGAAGCCGCAGGGGGCTATGGCTACACCTTC	CASSEAAGGYGYTF
TRBV20-1	-	TRBJ2-3	TRBD2	TGCAGTGCTTCGACTAGCGGGAGGAGTGAAGATACGCAGTATTTT	CSASTSGRSEDTQYF